Following are 8 T cell receptor beta chains from one sample sequenced in a study of blood T cells in healthy people across ages (dated by TCRdb to 2015 to 2017). The protocol used for the library was 5' RACE. Sequencing was carried out with an Illumina HiSeq 2500. A second about 7 to 12 cycle PCR used a sample-barcoded 5' primer and a J-beta primer mix. TCRdb trimmed the raw reads at Q25, called clones with MiXCR and kept productive beta chains. All rows with the same CDR3 protein become a single entry with the most common DNA and genes. This sample holds about 1.1 million distinct CDR3 sequences; approximately 38% were observed only once. In total, the top ten clones hold under 15% of the sample. Sequencing was carried out using blood. All receptors derive from a man aged 18 to 30 in good health.

The J gene is TRBJ2-5, the V gene TRBV12-3 or TRBV12-4; no firm D call. The CDR3 runs 12 residues. V was trimmed by 3 bases and J by 13 bases, leaving 15 bases between them. The CDR3 reads CASSFGSWAPYF. The CDR3 nucleotides are TGTGCCAGCAGTTTTGGGTCGTGGGCTCCGTACTTC.

Notes on this clonotype: This may be a read error, as it is one base from a much larger clone. The V call is TRBV29-1, the J call TRBJ2-7, with D possibly matching TRBD2 (5 bases). Germline loops: CDR1 SQVTM, CDR2 ANQGSEA. The CDR3 spans 13 residues. The DNA for the CDR3 is TGCAGCGCTGAAGAGGGCTTTCCTTACGAGCAGTACTTC. Amino acid sequence: CSAEEGFPYEQYF.

This clonotype was counted many times. This sequence joins TRBV5-5 and TRBJ2-3; 12 bases fit TRBD2. After removal of 0 bases from V and 5 bases from J, the junction contained 7 bases not matched to a gene. This CDR3 is 17 amino acids long. Germline V gives CDR1 SGHKS, CDR2 YYEKEE (reference sequence). The CDR3 spells CASSLASGLAGLDTQYF. As DNA, the CDR3 is TGTGCCAGCAGCTTGGCCTCAGGACTAGCGGGGTTAGATACGCAGTATTTT.

V and J are TRBV7-3 and TRBJ2-1; the D is unclear. Between the trimmed V and J ends, which lost 5 bases and 5 bases, there was a span of 7 bases. Per germline, CDR1 SGHTA and CDR2 FQGTGA. The CDR3 is made up of 12 amino acids. CDR3 region: CASSPINNEQFF. In nucleotides, the CDR3 is TGTGCCAGCAGCCCTATAAACAATGAGCAGTTCTTC.

The chain has TRBV12-3 or TRBV12-4 and TRBJ2-7, with D possibly matching TRBD2 (7 bases). There are 17 residues in the CDR3. Trimming removed 4 bases from V and 1 base from J, with 20 bases in between. The CDR3 region has the DNA TGTGCCAGCAGTTCCCGTCACCGCGGGGGCCATTCCTACGAGCAGTACTTC. This codes for CASSSRHRGGHSYEQYF.

Note on this clonotype: One end of the junction fails to match germline, which may point to a read error. The chain has TRBV11-2 and TRBJ2-1; 10 bases match TRBD2. The CDR3 is 17 amino acids. CDR1 SGHAT and CDR2 FQNNGV come from the germline V gene. The CDR3 protein is CASSLGPASGGFNERFF. Written as DNA, the CDR3 is TGTGCCAGCAGCTTAGGTCCCGCTAGCGGGGGATTCAATGAGCGGTTCTTC. Full variable domain (remainder filled in from reference TRBV11-2 and TRBJ2-1): EAGVAQSPRYKIIEKRQSVAFWCNPISGHATLYWYQQILGQGPKLLIQFQNNGVVDDSQLPKDRFSAERLKGVDSTLKIQPAKLEDSAVYLCASSLGPASGGFNERFFGPGTRLTVL.

This rearrangement joins TRBV9 to TRBJ2-7; D is undetermined. V lost 3 bases, J lost 7 bases, and 17 bases lay in between. Germline V lookup: CDR1 SGDLS, CDR2 YYNGEE. This CDR3 contains 14 residues. For the CDR3, the DNA is TGTGCCAGCAGCGCCGGTGCCTCCTACAATGAGCAGTACTTC. Amino acid sequence: CASSAGASYNEQYF.

This chain joins TRBV6-6 and TRBJ1-1; D call uncertain. Germline V gene sequence: CDR1 MNHNY, CDR2 SVGAGI (reference sequence). The CDR3 consists of 13 residues. V gave up 2 bases and J gave up 6 bases, with 10 bases separating them. DNA for the CDR3: TGTGCCAGCAGTTACCTTTCAACGGCTGAAGCTTTCTTT. This gives the protein CASSYLSTAEAFF.